What follows are 31 T cell receptor beta chains derived from one specimen sequenced in a study of human T cells and chemical hapten exposure (dated by TCRdb to the early 2020s). The meaning of the sample's time point label: pre-sensitization, week 0. Explained via the paper, the treatment or condition label denotes: therapeutic diphenylcyclopropenone sensitization with weekly scalp DPC. The library was obtained by RACE. TCRdb lists the instrument as NextSeq 500. The public reads were reprocessed in TCRdb via fastp at Q25 and MiXCR, keeping in-frame beta chains. Identical CDR3 protein sequences are pooled into one entry, listed with their most common genes and DNA. Recorded for this sample are about 98,000 distinct CDR3 sequences; 9.5% to 14% of them occurred a single time. The ten most abundant clones make up 3.1% of the sample. Specimen: whole blood, collected in connection with sensitization to the hapten diphenylcyclopropenone (DPC). The receptors derive from an older woman with alopecia areata. Some clones in this sample may be carry-over from other donors' samples.

About this clonotype itself: This may be a read error, as it is one base from a much larger clone. The chain uses TRBV3-1 and TRBJ1-4, with D maybe TRBD1 (6 bases). CDR3 length equals 14 residues. The germline gives CDR1 LGHDT, CDR2 YNNKEL (reference sequence). Written as DNA, the CDR3 is TGTGCCGGCAGACCCGGGACAAAATATGAAAAACTGTTTTTT. Translating gives CAGRPGTKYEKLFF. The entire variable domain, with the rest obtained from reference TRBV3-1 and TRBJ1-4, is as follows: DTAVSQTPKYLVTQMGNDKSIKCEQNLGHDTMYWYKQDSKKFLKIMFSYNNKELIINETVPNRFSPKSPDKAHLNLHINSLELGDSAVYFCAGRPGTKYEKLFFGSGTQLSVL.

At least ten counts were recorded for this clonotype. The rearrangement uses TRBV18 and TRBJ2-2; D is unresolved. The germline gives CDR1 KGHSH, CDR2 LQKENI. The CDR3 sequence is 15 residues long. With 5 bases removed from V and 3 bases from J, the gap between germline ends came to 13 bases. The CDR3 nucleotides are TGTGCCAGCTCATCAACTGGGCTCTACACCGGGGAGCTGTTTTTT. Amino acids: CASSSTGLYTGELFF.

The table lists this clonotype with many counts. The rearrangement joins TRBV5-1 to TRBJ1-1; D is unclear. The CDR3 has 13 residues. V was trimmed by 3 bases and J by 6 bases, leaving 12 bases between them. The germline gives CDR1 SGHRS, CDR2 YFSETQ. The CDR3 sequence: CASSSGSGAEAFF. CDR3 bases: TGCGCCAGCAGCTCCGGTTCCGGGGCTGAAGCTTTCTTT.

This clonotype was counted ten times or more. This rearrangement joins TRBV12-3 or TRBV12-4 to TRBJ1-5; the D is unclear. The germline V and J ends were trimmed by 6 bases and 6 bases, with 12 bases remaining between them. This CDR3 is built from 13 residues. CDR3: CASSLMEGQPQHF. The DNA for the CDR3 is TGTGCCAGCAGCCTCATGGAGGGTCAGCCCCAGCATTTT.

This clonotype was seen repeatedly, ten times or more. The chain links TRBV6-1 to TRBJ1-1; no reliable D call. Trimming removed 5 bases at V and 0 bases at J, with 13 bases between. Germline CDR1 and CDR2: MNHNS and SASEGT. The CDR3 spans 15 residues. CDR3 protein: CASSPRPALNTEAFF. The CDR3 bases are TGTGCCAGCAGTCCACGACCGGCCCTGAACACTGAAGCTTTCTTT.

The chain recombines TRBV12-3 or TRBV12-4 with TRBJ1-3; a weak D match, TRBD1 (5 bases). Trimming shortened V by 5 bases and J by 2 bases, and 13 bases separated the two germline ends. The CDR3 covers 15 residues. CDR3 nucleotide sequence: TGTGCCAGCAGTGGCCCCAGGGCACCTGGAAACACCATATATTTT. As protein: CASSGPRAPGNTIYF.

At least ten counts were recorded for this clonotype. CDR3 DNA sequence: TGTGCCAGCAGTGAAGGTCGGGACCAAGCTTTCTTT. Translation gives CASSEGRDQAFF. The rearrangement links TRBV6-1 to TRBJ1-1, with a possible D match to TRBD1 (5 bases). The CDR3 consists of 12 residues. The V gene lost 1 base and the J gene lost 9 bases, with 9 bases spanning the gap. The germline gives CDR1 MNHNS, CDR2 SASEGT.

The V and J genes are TRBV19 and TRBJ1-5; D might be TRBD1 (5 bases). Germline V CDR1 and CDR2: LNHDA, SQIVND (reference sequence). The ends were cut back, 8 bases at V and 2 bases at J, with 13 bases in the middle. This CDR3 is built from 14 residues. CDR3 in DNA: TGTGCCAGTTCCGGTGGGGGGGGCAATCAGCCCCAGCATTTT. Its translation: CASSGGGGNQPQHF.

This chain joins TRBV4-1 and TRBJ1-2, with 10 bases identical to TRBD1. After removal of 1 base from V and 8 bases from J, the junction contained 13 bases not matched to a gene. Germline CDR1 is MGHRA and CDR2 is YSYEKL. The CDR3 is 17 residues long. CDR3 DNA sequence: TGCGCCAGCAGCCAAGTGGGGACCGGGACAGGGGCAAAAGGCTACACCTTC. It yields the protein CASSQVGTGTGAKGYTF.

In this sample, this clonotype turned up a few times. V and J are TRBV3-1 and TRBJ2-4; 11 nucleotides match TRBD2. The CDR3 is 15 amino acids. CDR1 is LGHDT, CDR2 YNNKEL, per germline (reference sequence). Unmatched junction bases numbered 8, after V lost 3 bases and J lost 10 bases. CDR3 amino acids: CASSHLAGGVWIQYF. CDR3 coding DNA: TGTGCCAGCAGCCATCTAGCGGGGGGAGTTTGGATTCAGTACTTC.

This rearrangement joins TRBV11-2 to TRBJ1-1, with 7 bases aligning to TRBD1. V shed 5 bases and J 0 bases; nucleotides not matched to a gene: 6. CDR3 length equals 15 residues. Germline V gives CDR1 SGHAT, CDR2 FQNNGV. CDR3: CASSPGTAMNTEAFF. CDR3 DNA: TGTGCCAGCAGCCCCGGGACAGCCATGAACACTGAAGCTTTCTTT.

This clonotype was seen ten or more times. The chain uses TRBV5-1 and TRBJ2-5; perhaps TRBD1 as D (6 bases). Trimming removed 3 bases from V and 5 bases from J, with 17 bases in between. CDR3 length equals 15 residues. The germline V gene encodes CDR1 SGHRS and CDR2 YFSETQ. In DNA, the CDR3 is TGCGCCAGCAGCTCCTCGCTGGGGGCAAGGGAGACCCAGTACTTC. Protein: CASSSSLGARETQYF.

This clonotype was observed at least ten times. CDR3 in amino acids: CASSATATNEKLFF. The CDR3 DNA follows: TGTGCCAGCAGCGCCACGGCCACTAATGAAAAACTGTTTTTT. The chain uses TRBV5-6 and TRBJ1-4; D call uncertain. The CDR3 runs 14 residues. V dropped 4 bases and J dropped 2 bases, with 9 bases sitting between them. The germline CDR1 and CDR2 sequences are SGHDT and YYEEEE.

The rearrangement links TRBV27 to TRBJ1-2; 7 positions agree with TRBD1. The CDR3 consists of 14 residues. CDR1 and CDR2 (germline): MNHEY, SMNVEV (reference sequence). V lost 5 bases and J lost 10; bases outside the gene matches: 13. CDR3 residues: CASSLTIRDSYYTF. The CDR3 DNA is TGTGCCAGCAGTCTGACTATCCGGGACAGCTACTACACCTTC.

This clonotype has ten or more counts. The genes are TRBV12-3 or TRBV12-4 and TRBJ1-1, with D unresolved. This CDR3 region has 13 residues. V was clipped by 6 bases and J by 0 bases, with 8 bases between them. CDR3 in amino acids: CASSVDVNTEAFF. The DNA of the CDR3 is TGTGCCAGCAGCGTCGATGTGAACACTGAAGCTTTCTTT.

This clonotype was detected ten times or more. This rearrangement joins TRBV27 to TRBJ1-5; D perhaps matches TRBD1 (5 bases). Germline CDR1 is MNHEY and CDR2 is SMNVEV (reference sequence). The ends were cut back, 7 bases at V and 1 base at J, with 11 bases in the middle. This CDR3 has 14 residues. The CDR3 sequence is CASKRGVSNQPQHF. CDR3 bases: TGTGCCAGCAAGCGAGGGGTCAGCAATCAGCCCCAGCATTTT.

This clonotype occurred many times. V is TRBV18 and J is TRBJ2-2, with a tentative D call TRBD1 (6 bases). Germline CDR1 KGHSH, CDR2 LQKENI. With 6 bases removed from V and 5 bases from J, the gap between germline ends came to 10 bases. The CDR3 totals 13 residues. The CDR3 sequence: CASSRQDTGELFF. CDR3 coding DNA: TGTGCCAGCTCTCGACAGGATACCGGGGAGCTGTTTTTT.

There are many counts of this clonotype. V gene TRBV7-9 combines with J gene TRBJ1-1; weak D call: TRBD1 (5 bases). Trimming removed 3 bases from V and 3 bases from J, with 11 bases in between. Germline CDR1 and CDR2: SEHNR and FQNEAQ (reference sequence). The CDR3 extends over 14 amino acids. The CDR3 loop reads CASSLDTGDTEAFF. CDR3 coding DNA: TGTGCCAGCAGCTTGGACACAGGTGACACTGAAGCTTTCTTT.

This clonotype occurred a few times. V and J are TRBV12-3 or TRBV12-4 and TRBJ1-2; D is ambiguous. The V gene lost 5 bases and the J gene lost 0 bases, with 19 bases spanning the gap. The CDR3 has 17 residues. This CDR3 reads CASSPYYNYPANYGYTF. CDR3 nucleotide sequence: TGTGCCAGCAGTCCTTACTACAATTATCCCGCTAACTATGGCTACACCTTC.

This clonotype was recorded many times. DNA for the CDR3: TGTGCCAGCAGCTTAGCGTTTGGGGCGGCCTACGAGCAGTACTTC. Its protein product is CASSLAFGAAYEQYF. J is TRBJ2-7 and V is TRBV7-9; possibly TRBD1 for D (5 bases). The CDR3 extends over 15 amino acids. CDR1 is SEHNR, CDR2 FQNEAQ, per germline (reference sequence). The V gene lost 0 bases and the J gene lost 2 bases, with 11 bases spanning the gap.

At least ten counts were recorded for this clonotype. V gene TRBV6-1 combines with J gene TRBJ1-1; tentative D call: TRBD1 (6 bases). This CDR3 comprises 13 residues. Germline assignment: CDR1 MNHNS and CDR2 SASEGT. The V end was cut by 7 bases, the J end by 4 bases, with 13 bases between. As DNA, the CDR3 is TGTGCCAGCACGGCAGGGGTGGCCACTGAAGCTTTCTTT. It yields the protein CASTAGVATEAFF.

The table lists this clonotype with a count of one. The J gene is TRBJ2-5, the V gene TRBV10-1, with a tentative D call TRBD2 (5 bases). Trimming removed 0 bases from V and 4 bases from J, with 6 bases in between. This CDR3 spans 13 amino acids. Germline assignment: CDR1 WNHNN and CDR2 SYGVQD (reference sequence). CDR3 coding DNA: TGCGCCAGCAGTGAGTCTGGAGGAGAGACCCAGTACTTC. Protein: CASSESGGETQYF.

This rearrangement joins TRBV12-3 or TRBV12-4 to TRBJ1-5; the D is unclear. With 5 bases removed from V and 0 bases from J, the gap between germline ends came to 14 bases. CDR3 length equals 16 residues. The CDR3 bases are TGTGCCAGCAGTCCCCTAGGCGGGGTTAGCAATCAGCCCCAGCATTTT. Its translation is CASSPLGGVSNQPQHF.

This chain connects TRBV7-2 to TRBJ2-7; weak D call: TRBD1 (5 bases). The CDR3 consists of 14 residues. V was cut by 5 bases and J by 2 bases, with 13 bases left in between. From germline, CDR1 is SGHTA and CDR2 FQGNSA. The CDR3 DNA reads TGTGCCAGCAGCCCTAGACAGAGTACCTACGAGCAGTACTTC. Translating gives CASSPRQSTYEQYF.

V gene TRBV4-3 combines with J gene TRBJ2-1, with 11 positions matching TRBD2. Germline-derived CDR1 and CDR2 are LGHNA and YSLEER. This CDR3 has 15 amino acids. Losses at the gene ends were 1 base for V and 15 bases for J; bases not matched to a gene: 11. The CDR3 spells CASSQGASGGWFPFF. For the CDR3, the DNA is TGCGCCAGCAGCCAAGGGGCTAGCGGGGGGTGGTTTCCGTTCTTC.

This clonotype has ten or more counts. The V gene is TRBV9, the J gene TRBJ2-2; 8 bases are a match to TRBD1. V trimming: 3 bases; J trimming: 6 bases; junction bases outside the gene matches: 4. Germline CDR1 reads SGDLS; CDR2 reads YYNGEE. The CDR3 has 14 amino acids. CDR3 residues: CASSGQGSAGELFF. CDR3 in DNA: TGTGCCAGCAGCGGACAGGGGTCGGCCGGGGAGCTGTTTTTT.

This clonotype was found a few times. The chain carries TRBV3-1 and TRBJ1-5, with 7 bases lining up with TRBD1. This CDR3 spans 13 amino acids. The germline V gene has CDR1 LGHDT and CDR2 YNNKEL (reference sequence). With 5 bases clipped from V and 5 bases from J, the junction kept 3 bases outside the gene matches. CDR3 amino acids: CASSVQGHQPQHF. The CDR3 DNA reads TGTGCCAGCAGCGTACAGGGGCATCAGCCCCAGCATTTT.

The chain joins TRBV7-8 to TRBJ1-2, with TRBD1 matching over 9 bases. V was pared by 4 bases and J by 8 bases, with 5 bases of the junction left unmatched. The CDR3 loop spans 13 amino acids. Germline CDR1 is SGHVS and CDR2 is FQNEAQ. As DNA, the CDR3 is TGTGCCAGCAGCTCCTGGACAGGGGAGGGCTACACCTTC. Protein: CASSSWTGEGYTF.

This clonotype was seen at least ten times. The genes are TRBV13 and TRBJ1-1, with 7 bases aligning to TRBD1. With 2 bases clipped from V and 9 bases from J, the junction kept 3 bases outside the gene matches. The CDR3 has 12 amino acids. The germline V gene encodes CDR1 PRHDT and CDR2 FYEKMQ (reference sequence). Here the CDR3 DNA reads TGTGCCAGCAGCTTAAGGGGGCCTCAAGCTTTCTTT. This sequence encodes CASSLRGPQAFF.

A remark on this clonotype: Since a much larger clone is just one base distant, this may be a read error. The chain recombines TRBV10-3 with TRBJ1-3; D not certain. Germline V gene sequence: CDR1 ENHRY, CDR2 SYGVKD. V was cut by 4 bases and J by 0 bases, with 10 bases left in between. The CDR3 contains 15 residues. CDR3 sequence (DNA): TGTGCCATCAGTGTGGGCAGCTCCTCTGGAAACACCATATATTTT. Residues: CAISVGSSSGNTIYF.

The V call is TRBV20-1, the J call TRBJ2-5; 8 nucleotides line up with TRBD1. Germline V gene data show CDR1 as DFQATT and CDR2 as SNEGSKA (reference sequence). The CDR3 loop spans 13 amino acids. The trim removed 3 bases at V and 9 bases at J, leaving 9 bases unmatched. The CDR3 region has the DNA TGCAGTGCTAGGCCCGGGACAGGCTATTCCCAGTACTTC. As protein: CSARPGTGYSQYF.